This TCR beta chain was found in a study of cytomegalovirus exposure and HLA in healthy donors. Study at large: Prior work identified some 120 million unique TCR beta sequences in 150 million to 200 million T cells. The Caucasian-associated ancestry cluster contained around four fifths of the roughly 370 genotyped donors. Study-wide points: Cytomegalovirus-associated status was assigned to about 170 TCR beta chains. Later analysis identified a missense DCLRE1C variant that was linked to TCR beta V- and J-gene trimming.

The PCR used 60 Vbeta and 13 Jbeta primers. Some clones are missing from TCRdb's copy, which holds only in-frame ones; the method was immunoSEQ multiplex PCR. The sample consists of fewer than 180,000 clones, 75% to 85% of them appearing once. As to this clone: Its specificity is not known.

With V trimmed by 5 bases and J by 8 bases, 5 bases remained unmatched. Germline V lookup: CDR1 KGHSH, CDR2 LQKENI. The CDR3 consists of 13 residues. The TCR was taken from a man aged 45-65 years in good health and CMV-seropositive. Sequenced: PBMCs. The genes are TRBV18 and TRBJ2-1, with TRBD2 identical over 8 bases. For the CDR3, the DNA is TGTGCCAGCTCAACAGGACTAGCCCATGAGCAGTTCTTC. Its protein is CASSTGLAHEQFF.